Listed below are T cell receptor beta chains from one sample, sequenced in a study of cytomegalovirus exposure and HLA in healthy donors. Profiled with immunoSEQ multiplex PCR; TCRdb holds only in-frame clones, not every one. The table has around 190,000 clones, over 70% seen once. The material sequenced was PBMCs. These receptors were collected from a man in his forties or fifties in good health and CMV-seropositive. Each CDR3 is given without its conserved first and last residue.

J: TRBJ2-3
V: TRBV6-6
CDR3: ASRDRTSGADTQY

J: TRBJ2-3
V: TRBV4-3
CDR3: ASSQDPRTSGLTDTQY

J: TRBJ1-2
V: TRBV6-5
CDR3: ASSQGVLGYGYT

J: TRBJ1-2
V: TRBV5-6
CDR3: ASTPGTGGGYGYT

J: TRBJ1-4
V: TRBV6-5
CDR3: ASSRGTGFEKLF

J: TRBJ2-5
V: TRBV19
CDR3: ASSIGVAGEYPSTQY

J: TRBJ2-2
V: TRBV4-3
CDR3: ASSQTLGTDTGELF

J: TRBJ2-3
V: TRBV7-9
CDR3: SSSLDLAGRYTDTQY

J: TRBJ1-2
V: TRBV19
CDR3: ASSKQGLHYGYT

J: TRBJ2-1
V: TRBV5-1
CDR3: ASSLVADNEQF

J: TRBJ1-4
V: TRBV19
CDR3: ASRVQGNEKLF

J: TRBJ2-1
V: TRBV2
CDR3: ASSVRGRDYNEQF

J: TRBJ2-3
V: TRBV19
CDR3: ASSIGTGNTDTQY

J: TRBJ2-1
V: TRBV5-1
CDR3: ASSPGALAGFSYNEQF

J: TRBJ2-1
V: TRBV7-8
CDR3: ASSLEAGVYYNEQF

J: TRBJ1-2
V: TRBV5-1
CDR3: ASSSREGSIYGYT

J: TRBJ1-1
V: TRBV4-2
CDR3: ASSRGLNTEAF